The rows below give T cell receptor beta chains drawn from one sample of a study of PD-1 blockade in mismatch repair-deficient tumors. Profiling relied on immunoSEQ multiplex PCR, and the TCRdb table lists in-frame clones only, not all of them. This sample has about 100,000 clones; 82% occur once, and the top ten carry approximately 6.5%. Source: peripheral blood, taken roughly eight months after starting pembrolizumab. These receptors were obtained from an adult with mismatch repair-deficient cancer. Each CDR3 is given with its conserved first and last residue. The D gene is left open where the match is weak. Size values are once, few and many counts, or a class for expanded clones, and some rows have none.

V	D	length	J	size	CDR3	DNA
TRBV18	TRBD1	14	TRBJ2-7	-	CASSPRGQGVEQYF	TGTGCCAGCTCACCTCGCGGACAGGGTGTCGAGCAGTACTTC
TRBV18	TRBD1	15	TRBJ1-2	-	CASSPPGQDIGGYTF	TGTGCCAGCTCACCACCGGGACAGGACATTGGCGGCTACACCTTC
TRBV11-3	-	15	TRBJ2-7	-	CASSLGPDRFYEQYF	TGTGCCAGCAGCTTAGGACCCGACAGGTTCTACGAGCAGTACTTC
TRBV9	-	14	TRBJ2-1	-	CASSPMDHYNEQFF	TGTGCCAGCAGCCCCATGGACCATTACAATGAGCAGTTCTTC
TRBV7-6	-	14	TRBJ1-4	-	CASSLRASGEKLFF	TGTGCCAGCAGCCTCCGGGCCTCGGGGGAAAAACTGTTTTTT
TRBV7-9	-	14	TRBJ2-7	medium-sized	CASSLSTESYEQYF	TGTGCCAGCAGCTTGTCGACGGAGTCGTACGAGCAGTACTTC
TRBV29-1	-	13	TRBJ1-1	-	CSVEGTPDTEAFF	TGCAGCGTTGAAGGGACACCAGACACTGAAGCTTTCTTT
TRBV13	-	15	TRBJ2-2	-	CASSLGGTNTGELFF	TGTGCCAGCAGCTTGGGCGGAACGAACACCGGGGAGCTGTTTTTT
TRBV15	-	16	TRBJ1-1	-	CATSRDPGLMNTEAFF	TGTGCCACCAGCAGAGACCCCGGACTTATGAACACTGAAGCTTTCTTT
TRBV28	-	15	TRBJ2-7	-	CASSVPGTASYEQYF	TGTGCCAGCAGTGTACCCGGGACGGCATCCTACGAGCAGTACTTC
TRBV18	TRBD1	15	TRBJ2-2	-	CASSPWTGDTGELFF	TGTGCCAGCTCACCATGGACAGGGGACACCGGGGAGCTGTTTTTT
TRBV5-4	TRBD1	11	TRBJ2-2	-	CASGAQGTLFF	TGTGCCAGCGGGGCACAGGGGACGCTGTTTTTT
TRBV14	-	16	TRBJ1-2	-	CASSQPQDSGARSYTF	TGTGCCAGCAGCCAACCACAGGACTCAGGGGCGAGGAGCTACACCTTC
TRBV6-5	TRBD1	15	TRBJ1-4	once	CASSYSDRVGEKLFF	TGTGCCAGCAGTTACTCGGACAGGGTAGGGGAAAAACTGTTTTTT
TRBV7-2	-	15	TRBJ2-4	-	CASSLQLRKRDIQYF	TGTGCCAGCAGCTTACAACTCCGCAAAAGGGACATTCAGTACTTC
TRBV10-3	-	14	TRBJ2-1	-	CAISDSLTYNEQFF	TGTGCCATCAGTGACTCCCTAACCTACAATGAGCAGTTCTTC
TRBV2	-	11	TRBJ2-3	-	CASKAWDTQYF	TGTGCCAGCAAAGCCTGGGATACGCAGTATTTT
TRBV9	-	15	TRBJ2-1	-	CASSVGGRSYNEQFF	TGTGCCAGCAGCGTAGGCGGCAGGTCCTACAATGAGCAGTTCTTC
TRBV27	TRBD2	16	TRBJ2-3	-	CASTFKSGSSPDTQYF	TGTGCCAGCACCTTTAAAAGCGGGAGTAGCCCAGATACGCAGTATTTT
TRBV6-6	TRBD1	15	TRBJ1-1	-	CASSQTGTGWTEAFF	TGTGCCAGCAGTCAAACCGGGACAGGGTGGACTGAAGCTTTCTTT
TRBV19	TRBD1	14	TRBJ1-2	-	CASAGGQGYYGYTF	TGTGCCAGTGCCGGAGGACAGGGGTACTATGGCTACACCTTC
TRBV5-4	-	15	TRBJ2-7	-	CASSLDLAIRGEQYF	TGTGCCAGCAGCTTGGATTTAGCAATTAGGGGCGAGCAGTACTTC
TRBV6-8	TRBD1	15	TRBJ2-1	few	CASSSRGPSYNEQFF	TGTGCCAGCAGTTCCAGGGGGCCTTCCTACAATGAGCAGTTCTTC
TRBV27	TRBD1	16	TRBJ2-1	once	CASSPNRGYRVNEQFF	TGTGCCAGCAGTCCGAACAGGGGATATCGGGTAAATGAGCAGTTCTTC
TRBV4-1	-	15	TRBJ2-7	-	CASSQIDRPSYEQYF	TGCGCCAGCAGCCAAATAGACAGGCCGTCCTACGAGCAGTACTTC
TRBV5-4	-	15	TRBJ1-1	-	CASSPRTFSNTEAFF	TGTGCCAGCAGCCCTCGGACTTTTTCGAACACTGAAGCTTTCTTT
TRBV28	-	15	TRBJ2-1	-	CASGGFRGLYNEQFF	TGTGCCAGCGGCGGATTCAGGGGTCTCTACAATGAGCAGTTCTTC
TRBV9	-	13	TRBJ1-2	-	CASSVSLIYGYTF	TGTGCCAGCAGCGTTAGTCTGATCTATGGCTACACCTTC
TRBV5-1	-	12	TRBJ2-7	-	CASSLTGNEQYF	TGCGCCAGCAGCTTAACCGGGAACGAGCAGTACTTC
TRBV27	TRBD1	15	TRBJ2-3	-	CASSLLGGGADTQYF	TGTGCCAGCAGTTTACTAGGGGGCGGCGCAGATACGCAGTATTTT
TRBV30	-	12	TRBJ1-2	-	CAWRERNYGYTF	TGTGCCTGGAGAGAACGGAACTATGGCTACACCTTC
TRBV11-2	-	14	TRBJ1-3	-	CASSRTGIGNTIYF	TGTGCCAGCAGCCGAACAGGGATTGGAAACACCATATATTTT
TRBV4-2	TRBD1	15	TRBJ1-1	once	CASSQDFGTAPEAFF	TGTGCCAGCAGCCAAGATTTCGGGACAGCCCCTGAAGCTTTCTTT
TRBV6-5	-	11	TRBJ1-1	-	CASIRSTEAFF	TGTGCCAGTATAAGATCCACTGAAGCTTTCTTT
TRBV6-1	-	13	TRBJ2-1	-	CASSQDLSNEQFF	TGTGCCAGCAGCCAGGACCTATCGAATGAGCAGTTCTTC
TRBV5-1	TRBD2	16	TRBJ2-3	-	CASSPGLAGTTDTQYF	TGCGCCAGCAGCCCTGGACTAGCGGGTACCACAGATACGCAGTATTTT
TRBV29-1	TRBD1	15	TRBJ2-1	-	CSVEDTGQGVDEQFF	TGCAGCGTTGAAGATACGGGACAGGGGGTCGATGAGCAGTTCTTC
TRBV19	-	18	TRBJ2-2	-	CASTAYPYSDSYTGELFF	TGTGCCAGTACCGCTTACCCCTACAGCGATTCCTACACCGGGGAGCTGTTTTTT
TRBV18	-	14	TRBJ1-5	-	CASSPPGAGQPQHF	TGTGCCAGCTCACCACCGGGGGCTGGTCAGCCCCAGCATTTT
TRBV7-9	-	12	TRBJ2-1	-	CASSLGVTEQFF	TGTGCCAGCAGCTTAGGAGTTACTGAGCAGTTCTTC
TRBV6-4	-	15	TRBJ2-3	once	CASSEGLENGDTQYF	TGTGCCAGCAGCGAGGGACTCGAGAATGGAGATACGCAGTATTTT
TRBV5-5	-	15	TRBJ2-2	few	CASSSEQGLTGELFF	TGTGCCAGCAGTTCCGAACAGGGCCTCACCGGGGAGCTGTTTTTT
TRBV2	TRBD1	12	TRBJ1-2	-	CATTGTGLGYTF	TGTGCCACTACCGGGACAGGCCTTGGCTACACCTTC
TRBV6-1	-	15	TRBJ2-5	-	CASSVAGTAGETQYF	TGTGCCAGCAGTGTTGCCGGGACAGCGGGGGAGACCCAGTACTTC
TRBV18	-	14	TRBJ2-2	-	CASSLDRNTGELFF	TGTGCCAGCTCTCTCGACAGGAACACCGGGGAGCTGTTTTTT
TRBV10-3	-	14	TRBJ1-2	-	CAINEGVLNYGYTF	TGTGCCATCAATGAAGGGGTCCTTAACTATGGCTACACCTTC
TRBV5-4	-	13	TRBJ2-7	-	CASSEGELYEQYF	TGTGCCAGCAGTGAGGGGGAGCTCTACGAGCAGTACTTC
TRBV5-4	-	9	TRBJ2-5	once	CARKETQYF	TGTGCCAGAAAAGAGACCCAGTACTTC
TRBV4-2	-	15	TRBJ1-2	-	CASSQVEGANYGYTF	TGTGCCAGCAGCCAAGTGGAGGGTGCGAACTATGGCTACACCTTC
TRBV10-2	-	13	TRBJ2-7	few	CASLDTVYYEQYF	TGCGCCAGTCTAGACACGGTCTACTACGAGCAGTACTTC
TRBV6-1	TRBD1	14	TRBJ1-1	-	CASTSDRAGTEAFF	TGTGCCAGCACCTCGGACAGGGCAGGCACTGAAGCTTTCTTT
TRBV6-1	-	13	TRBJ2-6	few	CATMYSGANVLTF	TGTGCCACGATGTACTCTGGGGCCAACGTCCTGACTTTC
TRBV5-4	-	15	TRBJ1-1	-	CASSPGGPRRAEAFF	TGTGCCAGCAGCCCGGGGGGGCCACGGAGGGCTGAAGCTTTCTTT